This T cell receptor (beta chain) was retrieved from a study of response to subunit inactivated influenza vaccine. TCRdb used MiXCR to reprocess the RT-PCR reads, holding one entry per CDR3 protein. The sample carries 250,000 to 350,000 distinct CDR3 sequences, 22% recorded once. The sample holds a few counts of this clonotype. The TCR sequence derives from a man between 50 and 69 years old who received an inactivated influenza vaccine. This material consisted of PBMCs from blood, taken about 19 months after vaccination.

The chain's CDR3 is CSASLSGRVYEQYF. In nucleotides, the CDR3 is TGCAGTGCTAGTCTGAGCGGGAGGGTTTACGAGCAGTACTTC. V gene TRBV20-1 combines with J gene TRBJ2-7; 10 bases align to TRBD2. Germline CDR1 reads DFQATT; CDR2 reads SNEGSKA (reference sequence). There are 14 residues in the CDR3. V was clipped by 3 bases and J by 4 bases; unmatched bases: 6.